Here is one T cell receptor (beta chain) with its context. Diagnoses were made from clinical symptoms, serum measures (thyroxine and TRAb), thyroid ultrasound and orbital computed tomography. The CDR3 length is 13 residues. Germline V CDR1 and CDR2: DFQATT, SNEGSKA (reference sequence). The ends were cut back, 3 bases at V and 4 bases at J, with 13 bases in the middle. The data are from a study of T cells in Graves' hyperthyroidism and ophthalmopathy. Amplification yielded TCR beta CDR3 regions, with RNA transcripts as the source. In the first-round RT-PCR of the TCR CDR3, the HTBI primer set was used. TCRdb processed the multiplex PCR reads anew with MiXCR; each CDR3 protein has one entry. The sample has over 650,000 distinct CDR3 sequences, 45% seen once; the top ten hold approximately 7.2%.

The clonotype comes from an adult man with Graves' disease, either hyperthyroidism or ophthalmopathy (not recorded which). Sequencing was done on a sample of peripheral blood or thyroid tissue (not recorded which). J is TRBJ2-7 and V is TRBV20-1, with D perhaps TRBD2 (6 bases). The chain's CDR3 is CSASRLALYEQYF. CDR3 DNA: TGCAGTGCTAGTCGCCTAGCGTTGTACGAGCAGTACTTC.